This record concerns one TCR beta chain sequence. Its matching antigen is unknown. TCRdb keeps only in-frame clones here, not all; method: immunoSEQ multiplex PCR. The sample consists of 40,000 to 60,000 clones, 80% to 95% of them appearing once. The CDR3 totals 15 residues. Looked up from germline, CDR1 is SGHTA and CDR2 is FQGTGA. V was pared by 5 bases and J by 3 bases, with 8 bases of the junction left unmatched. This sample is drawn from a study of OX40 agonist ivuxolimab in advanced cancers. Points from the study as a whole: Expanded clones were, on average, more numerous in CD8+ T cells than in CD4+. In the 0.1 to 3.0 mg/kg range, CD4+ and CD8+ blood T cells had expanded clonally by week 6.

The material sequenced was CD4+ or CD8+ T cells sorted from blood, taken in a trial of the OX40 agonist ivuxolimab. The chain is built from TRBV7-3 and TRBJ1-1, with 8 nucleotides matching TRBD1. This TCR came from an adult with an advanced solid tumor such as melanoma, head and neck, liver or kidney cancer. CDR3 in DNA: TGTGCCAGCAGCCCAGGACAGGGCAGAGACACTGAAGCTTTCTTT. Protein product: CASSPGQGRDTEAFF.